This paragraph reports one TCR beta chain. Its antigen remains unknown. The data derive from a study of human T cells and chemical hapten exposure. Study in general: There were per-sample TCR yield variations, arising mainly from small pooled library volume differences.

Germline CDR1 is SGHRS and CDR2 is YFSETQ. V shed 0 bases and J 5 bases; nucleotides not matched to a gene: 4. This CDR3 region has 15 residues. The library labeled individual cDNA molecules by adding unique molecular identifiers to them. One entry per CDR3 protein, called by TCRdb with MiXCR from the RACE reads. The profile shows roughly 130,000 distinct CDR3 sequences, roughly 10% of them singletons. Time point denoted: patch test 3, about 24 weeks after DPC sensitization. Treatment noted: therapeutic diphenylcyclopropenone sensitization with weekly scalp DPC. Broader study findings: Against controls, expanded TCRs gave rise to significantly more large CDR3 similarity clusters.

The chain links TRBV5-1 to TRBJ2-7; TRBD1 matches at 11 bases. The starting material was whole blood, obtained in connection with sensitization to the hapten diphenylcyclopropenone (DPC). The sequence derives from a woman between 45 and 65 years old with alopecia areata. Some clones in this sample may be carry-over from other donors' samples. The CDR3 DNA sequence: TGCGCCAGCAGCTTGGCTCGGACAGGGGGCAACGAGCAGTACTTC. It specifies CASSLARTGGNEQYF.